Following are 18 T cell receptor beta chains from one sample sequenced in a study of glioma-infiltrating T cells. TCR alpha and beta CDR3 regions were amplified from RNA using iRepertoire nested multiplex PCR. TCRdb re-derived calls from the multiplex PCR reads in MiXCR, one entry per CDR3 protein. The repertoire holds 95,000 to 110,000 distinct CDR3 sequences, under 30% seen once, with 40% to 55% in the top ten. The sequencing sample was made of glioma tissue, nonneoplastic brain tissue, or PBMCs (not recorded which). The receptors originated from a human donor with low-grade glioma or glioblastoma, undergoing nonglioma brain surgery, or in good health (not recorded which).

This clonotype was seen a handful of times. DNA of the CDR3: TGTGCCAGCAGTCGCCCGAGTATACCTAGCACAGATACGCAGTATTTT. It encodes CASSRPSIPSTDTQYF. This sequence joins TRBV27 and TRBJ2-3; D not certain. V dropped 5 bases and J dropped 0 bases, with 15 bases sitting between them. The CDR3 is 16 residues long. The germline V gene has CDR1 MNHEY and CDR2 SMNVEV (reference sequence).

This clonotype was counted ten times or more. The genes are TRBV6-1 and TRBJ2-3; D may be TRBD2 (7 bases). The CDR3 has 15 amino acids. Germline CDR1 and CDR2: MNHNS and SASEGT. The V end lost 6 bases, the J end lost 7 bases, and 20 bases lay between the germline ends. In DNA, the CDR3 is TGTGCCAGCAGGGCCCTAGGGGGGGGACGGAATACGCAGTATTTT. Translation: CASRALGGGRNTQYF.

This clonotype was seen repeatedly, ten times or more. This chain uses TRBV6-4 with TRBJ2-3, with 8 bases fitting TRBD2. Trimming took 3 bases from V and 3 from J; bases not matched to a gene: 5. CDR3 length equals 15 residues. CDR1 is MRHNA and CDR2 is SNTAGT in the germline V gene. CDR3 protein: CASSEEERETDTQYF. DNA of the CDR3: TGTGCCAGCAGTGAAGAGGAGCGGGAGACAGATACGCAGTATTTT.

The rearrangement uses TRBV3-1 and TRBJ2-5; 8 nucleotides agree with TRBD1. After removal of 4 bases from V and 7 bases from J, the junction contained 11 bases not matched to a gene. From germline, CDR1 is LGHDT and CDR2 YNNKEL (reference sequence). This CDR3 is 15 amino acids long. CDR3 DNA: TGTGCCAGCAGCCTTCCGGGACAGGCCCGGGGGACCCAGTACTTC. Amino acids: CASSLPGQARGTQYF.

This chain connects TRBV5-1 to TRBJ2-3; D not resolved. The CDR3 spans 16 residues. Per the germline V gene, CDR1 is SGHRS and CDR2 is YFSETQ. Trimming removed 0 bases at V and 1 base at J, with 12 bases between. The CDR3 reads CASSLEAFEGTDTQYF. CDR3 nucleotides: TGCGCCAGCAGCTTGGAGGCTTTCGAAGGCACAGATACGCAGTATTTT.

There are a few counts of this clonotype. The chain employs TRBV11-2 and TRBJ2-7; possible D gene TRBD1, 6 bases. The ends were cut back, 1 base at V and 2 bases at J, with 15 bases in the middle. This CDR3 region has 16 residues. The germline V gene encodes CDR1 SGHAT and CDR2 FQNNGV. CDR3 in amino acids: CASSLVAGQGTYEQYF. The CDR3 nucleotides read TGTGCCAGCAGCTTAGTCGCCGGGCAGGGGACCTACGAGCAGTACTTC.

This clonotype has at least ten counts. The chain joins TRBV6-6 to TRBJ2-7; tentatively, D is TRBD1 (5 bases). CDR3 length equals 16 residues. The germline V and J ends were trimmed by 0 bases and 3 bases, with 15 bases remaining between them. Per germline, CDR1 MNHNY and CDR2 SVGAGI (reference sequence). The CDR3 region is CASSYSKGRVDYEQYF. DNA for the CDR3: TGTGCCAGCAGTTACTCGAAGGGCAGGGTAGACTACGAGCAGTACTTC.

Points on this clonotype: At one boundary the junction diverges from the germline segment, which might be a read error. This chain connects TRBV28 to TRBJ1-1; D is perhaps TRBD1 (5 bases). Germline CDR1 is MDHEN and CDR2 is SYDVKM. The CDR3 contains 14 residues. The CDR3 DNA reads TGTGACAGCAGTTTATATGTGAGGGGCCCTGAAGCTTTCTTT. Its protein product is CDSSLYVRGPEAFF.

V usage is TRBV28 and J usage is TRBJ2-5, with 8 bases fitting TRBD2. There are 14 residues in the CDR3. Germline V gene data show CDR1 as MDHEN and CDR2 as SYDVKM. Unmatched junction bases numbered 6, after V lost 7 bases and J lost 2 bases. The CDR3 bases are TGTGCCAGCACCTTTAGCGGGGCGCAAGAGACCCAGTACTTC. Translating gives CASTFSGAQETQYF. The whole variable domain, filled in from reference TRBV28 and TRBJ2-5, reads DVKVTQSSRYLVKRTGEKVFLECVQDMDHENMFWYRQDPGLGLRLIYFSYDVKMKEKGDIPEGYSVSREKKERFSLILESASTNQTSMYLCASTFSGAQETQYFGPGTRLLVL.

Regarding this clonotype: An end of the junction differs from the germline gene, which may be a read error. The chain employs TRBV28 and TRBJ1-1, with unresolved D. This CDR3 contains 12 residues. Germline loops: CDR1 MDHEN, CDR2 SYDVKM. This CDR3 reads CSSSFRTTEAFF. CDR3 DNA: TGTTCCAGCAGTTTTAGAACGACTGAAGCTTTCTTT.

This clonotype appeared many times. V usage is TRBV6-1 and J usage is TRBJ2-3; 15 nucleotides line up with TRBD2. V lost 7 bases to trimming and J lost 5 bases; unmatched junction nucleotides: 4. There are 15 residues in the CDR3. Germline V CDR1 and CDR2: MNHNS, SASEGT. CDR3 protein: CASTGLAGGLDTQYF. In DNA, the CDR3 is TGTGCCAGCACAGGACTAGCGGGGGGGCTAGATACGCAGTATTTT.

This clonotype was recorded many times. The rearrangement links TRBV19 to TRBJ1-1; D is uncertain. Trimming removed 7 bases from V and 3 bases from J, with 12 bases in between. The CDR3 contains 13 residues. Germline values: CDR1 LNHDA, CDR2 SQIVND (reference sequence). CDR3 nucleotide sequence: TGTGCCAGTACCCGGACCGAGGACACTGAAGCTTTCTTT. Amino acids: CASTRTEDTEAFF.

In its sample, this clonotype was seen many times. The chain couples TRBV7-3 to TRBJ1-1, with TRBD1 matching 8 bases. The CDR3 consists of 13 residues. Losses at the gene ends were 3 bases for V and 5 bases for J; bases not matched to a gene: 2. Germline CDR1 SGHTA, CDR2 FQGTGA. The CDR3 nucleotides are TGTGCCAGCAGCTTTACAGGGGGGACTGAAGCTTTCTTT. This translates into CASSFTGGTEAFF.

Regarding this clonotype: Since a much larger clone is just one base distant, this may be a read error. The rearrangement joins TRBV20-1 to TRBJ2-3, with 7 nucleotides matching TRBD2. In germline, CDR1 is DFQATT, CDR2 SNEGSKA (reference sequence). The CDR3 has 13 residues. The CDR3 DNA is TGCAGTGCGACTAGCCTTACGACAGATACGAAGTATTTT. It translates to CSATSLTTDTKYF.

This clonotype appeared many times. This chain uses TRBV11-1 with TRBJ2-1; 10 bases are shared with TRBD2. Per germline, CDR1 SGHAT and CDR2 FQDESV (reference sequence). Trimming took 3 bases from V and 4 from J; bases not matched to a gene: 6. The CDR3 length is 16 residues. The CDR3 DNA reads TGTGCCAGCAGCTTCGCCACTAGCGGGGAGTACAATGAGCAGTTCTTC. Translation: CASSFATSGEYNEQFF.

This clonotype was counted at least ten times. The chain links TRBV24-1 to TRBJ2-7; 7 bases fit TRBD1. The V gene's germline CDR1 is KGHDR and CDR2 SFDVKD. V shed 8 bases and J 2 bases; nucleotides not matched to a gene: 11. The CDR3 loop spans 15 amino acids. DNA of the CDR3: TGTGCCACCACTTCCGTGAGACAGGGCCCCTACGAGCAGTACTTC. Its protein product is CATTSVRQGPYEQYF.

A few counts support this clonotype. CDR3 nucleotide sequence: TGTGCCAGCAGCCACAGGGACACTGAAGCTTTCTTT. Protein: CASSHRDTEAFF. The V call is TRBV7-6, the J call TRBJ1-1; D is possibly TRBD1 (6 bases). Trimming removed 5 bases at V and 3 bases at J, with 7 bases between. The CDR3 consists of 12 residues. Per the germline V gene, CDR1 is SGHVS and CDR2 is FNYEAQ.

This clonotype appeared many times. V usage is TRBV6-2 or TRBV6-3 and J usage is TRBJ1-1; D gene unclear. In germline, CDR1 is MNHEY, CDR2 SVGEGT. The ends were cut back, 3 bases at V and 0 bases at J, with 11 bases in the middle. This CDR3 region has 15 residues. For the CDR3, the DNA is TGTGCCAGCAGTTATGTAGGAGCTATGAACACTGAAGCTTTCTTT. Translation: CASSYVGAMNTEAFF.